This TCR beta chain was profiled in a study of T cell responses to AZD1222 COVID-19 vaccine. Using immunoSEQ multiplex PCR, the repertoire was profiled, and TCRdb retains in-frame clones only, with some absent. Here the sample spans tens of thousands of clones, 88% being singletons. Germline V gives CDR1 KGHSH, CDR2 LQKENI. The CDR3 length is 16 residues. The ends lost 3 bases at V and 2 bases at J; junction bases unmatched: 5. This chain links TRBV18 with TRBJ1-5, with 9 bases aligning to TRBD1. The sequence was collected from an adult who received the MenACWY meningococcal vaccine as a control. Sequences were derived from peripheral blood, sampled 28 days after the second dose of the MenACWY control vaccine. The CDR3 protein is CASSPDRGGGNQPQHF. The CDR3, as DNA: TGTGCCAGCTCACCGGACAGGGGAGGTGGCAATCAGCCCCAGCATTTT.